One sample yielded the 29 T cell receptor beta chains listed below, sequenced in a study of blood T cell repertoires in COVID-19. Generated by immunoSEQ multiplex PCR, the TCRdb table keeps only in-frame clones and is missing some. The sample has 180,000 or so clones, 65% to 90% seen once. Sequences were obtained from peripheral blood. These receptors were obtained from a man aged 60-69 years with acute or convalescent COVID-19.

J is TRBJ1-5 and V is TRBV6-5; D may be TRBD1 (6 bases). The CDR3 spans 13 residues. Between the trimmed V and J ends, which lost 6 bases and 5 bases, there was a span of 11 bases. The germline CDR1 and CDR2 sequences are MNHEY and SVGAGI. The CDR3 region has the DNA TGTGCCAGCAGCCAAGGACAGCATCAGCCCCAGCATTTT. This translates into CASSQGQHQPQHF.

This clone was picked up a small number of times. V is TRBV10-3 and J is TRBJ2-3, with D tentatively TRBD2 (6 bases). This CDR3 contains 14 residues. Germline V CDR1 and CDR2: ENHRY, SYGVKD. Trimming cost V 4 bases and J 8 bases, with 16 bases left between them. The CDR3 spells CAISVGGATGTQYF. For the CDR3, the DNA is TGTGCCATCAGTGTAGGAGGGGCCACGGGTACGCAGTATTTT.

This clone showed up just once. V and J are TRBV12-3 or TRBV12-4 and TRBJ1-6; D remains ambiguous. Trimming removed 10 bases at V and 8 bases at J, with 15 bases between. The CDR3 consists of 13 residues. The CDR3 DNA reads as TGTGCCACCACGCCCGGTCTTCATTCACCCCTCCACTTT. It specifies CATTPGLHSPLHF.

This rearrangement joins TRBV28 to TRBJ1-1; 11 positions agree with TRBD1. V was clipped by 5 bases and J by 0 bases; unmatched bases: 8. This CDR3 spans 17 amino acids. The germline CDR1 and CDR2 sequences are MDHEN and SYDVKM. CDR3 DNA sequence: TGTGCCAGCAGTATACTAGGACAGGGGGCGTTGAACACTGAAGCTTTCTTT. Translating it yields CASSILGQGALNTEAFF.

This chain connects TRBV5-6 to TRBJ1-2; perhaps TRBD1 as D (5 bases). Germline V gives CDR1 SGHDT, CDR2 YYEEEE. V was clipped by 2 bases and J by 2 bases, with 7 bases between them. This CDR3 has 13 residues. This CDR3 reads CASSFSGNYGYTF. In nucleotides, the CDR3 is TGTGCCAGCAGCTTTTCAGGGAACTATGGCTACACCTTC.

The V call is TRBV5-4, the J call TRBJ2-1; 8 bases agree with TRBD1. Germline-derived CDR1 and CDR2 are SGHNT and YYREEE (reference sequence). J was trimmed by 12 bases and V by 6 bases; bases with no gene match: 11. This CDR3 region has 13 residues. For the CDR3, the DNA is TGTGCCAGCAAAAGAAATCAGGGGGCCCGGCAGTTCTTC. Its protein is CASKRNQGARQFF.

The chain recombines TRBV6-1 with TRBJ2-7; 7 bases fit TRBD1. Germline V gene sequence: CDR1 MNHNS, CDR2 SASEGT. The V and J ends lost 1 base and 3 bases, in that order; junction bases with no gene match: 18. This CDR3 comprises 19 residues. CDR3 sequence reads: CASSEVAGTASRSYYEQYF. The CDR3 DNA is TGTGCCAGCAGTGAAGTGGCTGGGACAGCTTCAAGGTCGTACTACGAGCAGTACTTC.

The rearrangement joins TRBV7-9 to TRBJ2-3; D is possibly TRBD2 (5 bases). CDR3 length: 16 residues. V lost 5 bases and J lost 1, with 16 bases in between. Germline loops: CDR1 SEHNR, CDR2 FQNEAQ (reference sequence). Here the CDR3 reads CASSVPQRLGTDTQYF. DNA for the CDR3: TGTGCCAGCAGCGTTCCCCAGCGGCTTGGCACAGATACGCAGTATTTT.

This chain uses TRBV28 with TRBJ2-5; possibly TRBD2 for D (7 bases). Per the germline V gene, CDR1 is MDHEN and CDR2 is SYDVKM. CDR3 length: 17 amino acids. V was trimmed by 6 bases and J by 1 base, leaving 21 bases between them. CDR3 sequence (DNA): TGTGCCAGCAGGGGGGGGGCTTTTGGTAGGGGCCAAGAGACCCAGTACTTC. This codes for CASRGGAFGRGQETQYF.

This chain links TRBV24-1 with TRBJ2-7; D perhaps matches TRBD1 (5 bases). Germline V lookup: CDR1 KGHDR, CDR2 SFDVKD. Trimming shortened V by 3 bases and J by 7 bases, and 6 bases separated the two germline ends. The CDR3 spans 11 residues. The CDR3 sequence is CATSDRGEQYF. The CDR3 bases are TGTGCCACCAGTGATAGGGGAGAGCAGTACTTC.

Remarks on this clone: An end of the junction differs from the germline gene, which may be a read error. The CDR3 DNA sequence: TGTGCCAGCTATTCATTCGGGACAGTCATGTTT. Its translation: CASYSFGTVMF. This chain connects TRBV6-5 to TRBJ1-4; 7 nucleotides line up with TRBD1. The CDR3 is made up of 11 amino acids. Germline V CDR1 and CDR2: MNHEY, SVGAGI.

The chain employs TRBV18 and TRBJ1-1; 8 positions match TRBD1. The CDR3 is made up of 15 amino acids. V was pared by 0 bases and J by 4 bases, with 4 bases of the junction left unmatched. Germline CDR1 reads KGHSH; CDR2 reads LQKENI. The CDR3 nucleotides read TGTGCCAGCTCACCACCGAACAGGGGGAGCACTGAAGCTTTCTTT. This translates into CASSPPNRGSTEAFF.

This rearrangement joins TRBV12-3 or TRBV12-4 to TRBJ1-2; D gene uncertain. This CDR3 spans 13 amino acids. Trimming pared 5 bases from V and 8 bases from J, leaving 15 bases between. The CDR3 protein is CASSPVLPSGYTF. CDR3 nucleotide sequence: TGTGCCAGCAGTCCCGTCCTTCCCTCGGGCTACACCTTC.

The chain has TRBV5-1 and TRBJ1-3; D gene unclear. The V end was cut by 4 bases, the J end by 4 bases, with 9 bases between. This CDR3 has 13 amino acids. Germline CDR1 reads SGHRS; CDR2 reads YFSETQ. The CDR3 loop is CASSRPGGNTIYF. The CDR3 DNA follows: TGCGCCAGCAGCCGTCCGGGGGGAAACACCATATATTTT.

J is TRBJ1-3 and V is TRBV30; D not certain. Trimming shortened V by 2 bases and J by 4 bases, and 6 bases separated the two germline ends. Germline loops: CDR1 GTSNPN, CDR2 SVGIG (reference sequence). This CDR3 region has 12 residues. DNA of the CDR3: TGTGCCTGGAGTCAAACAGGAAACACCATATATTTT. This sequence encodes CAWSQTGNTIYF.

This chain connects TRBV18 to TRBJ1-5; TRBD1 agrees at 10 bases. CDR3 length: 14 amino acids. Unmatched junction bases numbered 3, after V lost 6 bases and J lost 4 bases. Germline V gene lookup returns CDR1 KGHSH and CDR2 LQKENI. CDR3 DNA: TGTGCCAGCTCGACAGGGGGCGGGAATCAGCCCCAGCATTTT. Amino acid sequence: CASSTGGGNQPQHF.

The table lists this clone with a count of one. The chain links TRBV7-9 to TRBJ1-6; D is ambiguous. V was clipped by 2 bases and J by 17 bases, with 16 bases between them. Germline V CDR1 and CDR2: SEHNR, FQNEAQ (reference sequence). This CDR3 is built from 13 residues. The CDR3 loop is CASSLQDGSPIHF. CDR3 bases: TGTGCCAGCAGCTTACAAGATGGGAGTCCGATCCACTTT.

This rearrangement joins TRBV7-9 to TRBJ1-3; TRBD1 matches 7 bases. CDR3 length equals 15 residues. The junction had 4 bases not matched to a gene; V was cut back by 5 bases and J by 0 bases. CDR1 and CDR2 (germline): SEHNR, FQNEAQ (reference sequence). The DNA for the CDR3 is TGTGCCAGCAGCCGGGACAGACGCTCTGGAAACACCATATATTTT. The encoded protein is CASSRDRRSGNTIYF. The whole variable domain, filled in from reference TRBV7-9 and TRBJ1-3, reads DTGVSQNPRHKITKRGQNVTFRCDPISEHNRLYWYRQTLGQGPEFLTYFQNEAQLEKSRLLSDRFSAERPKGSFSTLEIQRTEQGDSAMYLCASSRDRRSGNTIYFGEGSWLTVV.

This clone turned up a few times. The V and J genes are TRBV30 and TRBJ1-2; 7 positions agree with TRBD1. Trimming at V came to 2 bases and at J to 6 bases, leaving 6 bases not matched to a gene. The CDR3 spans 13 residues. The germline CDR1 and CDR2 sequences are GTSNPN and SVGIG (reference sequence). The CDR3 loop is CAWSLRGWDGYTF. DNA of the CDR3: TGTGCCTGGAGTCTCAGGGGGTGGGATGGCTACACCTTC.

CDR3 residues: CASSEPTGGAYNSPLHF. The CDR3 region has the DNA TGTGCCAGCAGTGAACCCACGGGGGGTGCCTATAATTCACCCCTCCACTTT. V and J are TRBV6-1 and TRBJ1-6; TRBD1 might be the D (5 bases). The V gene's germline CDR1 is MNHNS and CDR2 SASEGT. V was trimmed by 2 bases and J by 2 bases, leaving 13 bases between them. CDR3 length: 17 amino acids.

This clone occurred a few times. This sequence joins TRBV27 and TRBJ1-6, with TRBD1 as a possible D gene (6 bases). The CDR3 contains 17 residues. The V end lost 4 bases, the J end lost 0 bases, and 13 bases lay between the germline ends. Per the germline V gene, CDR1 is MNHEY and CDR2 is SMNVEV (reference sequence). CDR3 coding DNA: TGTGCCAGCAGTTCCCGGATCAGGGGCTCCTATAATTCACCCCTCCACTTT. It yields the protein CASSSRIRGSYNSPLHF.

This chain uses TRBV5-4 with TRBJ2-3, with a tentative D call TRBD1 (6 bases). CDR3 length: 15 amino acids. Looked up from germline, CDR1 is SGHNT and CDR2 is YYREEE (reference sequence). V was clipped by 4 bases and J by 5 bases, with 17 bases between them. The CDR3: CASSLRSARGDTQYF. The CDR3 DNA reads as TGTGCCAGCAGCCTGAGGAGCGCCAGGGGAGATACGCAGTATTTT.

This clone was picked up a small number of times. In DNA form, the CDR3 reads TGTGCCAGCAGTCCCAGGACAGGGCTGAACACTGAAGCTTTCTTT. Translating gives CASSPRTGLNTEAFF. The genes are TRBV27 and TRBJ1-1; 8 bases map to TRBD1. J gave up 0 bases and V 5 bases, and 5 bases lay outside the gene matches. CDR1 and CDR2 (germline): MNHEY, SMNVEV (reference sequence). The CDR3 is 15 amino acids.

V is TRBV29-1 and J is TRBJ1-2; 7 bases map to TRBD1. V was clipped by 6 bases and J by 1 base; unmatched bases: 8. Germline V gene data show CDR1 as SQVTM and CDR2 as ANQGSEA. CDR3 length: 14 residues. The CDR3 region is CSVIRDSYNYGYTF. CDR3 DNA: TGCAGCGTCATCCGGGACAGTTATAACTATGGCTACACCTTC.

V and J are TRBV7-8 and TRBJ1-2, with a possible D match to TRBD1 (5 bases). The length of the CDR3 is 15 residues. Per germline, CDR1 SGHVS and CDR2 FQNEAQ. V was shortened by 4 bases and J by 3 bases, with 15 bases between the two germline ends. In DNA, the CDR3 is TGTGCCAGCAGCTCAATGACCAGGGAGGACTATGGCTACACCTTC. Translating it yields CASSSMTREDYGYTF.

The rearrangement links TRBV29-1 to TRBJ2-7; 7 bases fit TRBD2. V dropped 3 bases and J dropped 3; count of bases not matched to a gene: 8. The CDR3 sequence is 14 residues long. Germline V gives CDR1 SQVTM, CDR2 ANQGSEA. The CDR3 sequence: CSVELAGAGYEQYF. For the CDR3, the DNA is TGCAGCGTTGAGTTGGCGGGAGCCGGCTACGAGCAGTACTTC.

Regarding this clone: A junction boundary mismatches the germline segment, possibly from a read error. This rearrangement joins TRBV6-6 to TRBJ2-2, with 7 bases fitting TRBD1. The length of the CDR3 is 14 residues. Germline values: CDR1 MNHNY, CDR2 SVGAGI (reference sequence). The CDR3 region is CASSYAGTAAPGIF. CDR3 in DNA: TGTGCCAGCAGTTACGCCGGGACAGCGGCGCCCGGGATTTTT.

V is TRBV5-4 and J is TRBJ2-1, with 11 bases that match TRBD2. With V trimmed by 4 bases and J by 7 bases, 10 bases remained unmatched. From germline, CDR1 is SGHNT and CDR2 YYREEE (reference sequence). The CDR3 covers 16 residues. The CDR3: CASSGFSGRAPNEQFF. CDR3 nucleotides: TGTGCCAGCAGCGGGTTTAGCGGGAGGGCCCCGAATGAGCAGTTCTTC. The full variable domain, its missing parts supplied by reference TRBV5-4 and TRBJ2-1, is ETGVTQSPTHLIKTRGQQVTLRCSSQSGHNTVSWYQQALGQGPQFIFQYYREEENGRGNFPPRFSGLQFPNYSSELNVNALELDDSALYLCASSGFSGRAPNEQFFGPGTRLTVL.

This sequence joins TRBV6-2 or TRBV6-3 and TRBJ2-7; D is unresolved. The CDR3 has 13 residues. V was clipped by 7 bases and J by 2 bases, with 12 bases between them. From germline, CDR1 is MNHEY and CDR2 SVGEGT. The CDR3 sequence is CASTPDTTYEQYF. CDR3 bases: TGTGCCAGCACCCCAGACACCACCTACGAGCAGTACTTC.